The 7 T cell receptor beta chains listed next were all sequenced from one sample in a study of identical twins. Each CDR3 protein is one row after TCRdb ran MiXCR on the 5' RACE reads. The sample yields about 790,000 distinct CDR3 sequences, roughly 18% seen once. These data were also filed under a second study, of T cells expressing NK-cell markers.

Sequencing was performed on PBMCs. The source of these receptors is a woman aged 18-29 years in good health.

This clonotype was detected only a few times. The chain is built from TRBV30 and TRBJ1-1, with a weak D call TRBD1 (6 bases). V lost 2 bases to trimming and J lost 6 bases, with 10 bases between them. This CDR3 contains 12 residues. Germline values: CDR1 GTSNPN, CDR2 SVGIG (reference sequence). The CDR3 nucleotides read TGTGCCTGGAGTAGGGGGGGGGCTGAAGCTTTCTTT. It translates to CAWSRGGAEAFF.

This clonotype was seen a handful of times. This chain links TRBV5-6 with TRBJ2-7; the D gene is possibly TRBD1 (5 bases). CDR1 is SGHDT, CDR2 YYEEEE, per germline. V gave up 0 bases and J gave up 3 bases, with 13 bases separating them. This CDR3 has 15 residues. The CDR3 spells CASSLDRDRIYEQYF. The DNA of the CDR3 is TGTGCCAGCAGCTTGGACCGAGACAGAATCTACGAGCAGTACTTC.

This clonotype was picked up a small number of times. The chain has TRBV6-5 and TRBJ1-2; D is undetermined. This CDR3 is built from 14 residues. Germline V gene sequence: CDR1 MNHEY, CDR2 SVGAGI. V lost 0 bases and J 4 bases, leaving 9 bases between the germline ends. In nucleotides, the CDR3 is TGTGCCAGCAGTTACTCAGGTTCGATCTATGGCTACACCTTC. Amino acids: CASSYSGSIYGYTF.

This clonotype has a handful of counts. V usage is TRBV29-1 and J usage is TRBJ2-3, with no clear D. The CDR3 runs to 13 residues. Trimming stripped 4 bases from V and 0 bases from J, with 8 bases between. Germline V gene sequence: CDR1 SQVTM, CDR2 ANQGSEA. The CDR3 region is CSVGIVSTDTQYF. DNA of the CDR3: TGCAGCGTTGGAATTGTTAGCACAGATACGCAGTATTTT.

The rearrangement uses TRBV5-1 and TRBJ2-1; the D gene could be TRBD1 or TRBD2 (5 bases each). This CDR3 spans 15 amino acids. Germline V CDR1 and CDR2: SGHRS, YFSETQ. Trimming shortened V by 4 bases and J by 6 bases, and 17 bases separated the two germline ends. CDR3 sequence reads: CASSLAGTSPNEQFF. CDR3 sequence (DNA): TGCGCCAGCAGCCTGGCCGGGACCTCTCCCAATGAGCAGTTCTTC.

The chain carries TRBV5-1 and TRBJ2-1; D is perhaps TRBD1 (5 bases). Germline lookup yields CDR1 SGHRS and CDR2 YFSETQ. There are 18 residues in the CDR3. Deletions cut 1 base from V and 7 bases from J, with 24 bases between. The CDR3 nucleotides read TGCGCCAGCAGCTTGTATTTCATGACAGACCTCTTAGGAAATGAGCAGTTCTTC. It codes for CASSLYFMTDLLGNEQFF.

The chain uses TRBV6-2 or TRBV6-3 and TRBJ2-1; a possible D gene is TRBD2 (5 bases). Trimming took 6 bases from V and 2 from J, leaving 8 bases between them. The CDR3 is 13 residues long. Per germline, CDR1 MNHEY and CDR2 SVGEGT. CDR3 DNA: TGTGCCAGCAGCGACTATGCCTACAATGAGCAGTTCTTC. It specifies CASSDYAYNEQFF.